This TCR beta chain was documented in a study of spatial heterogeneity in lung cancer (dated 2019 in TCRdb). Study-level background: More beta-chain than alpha-chain transcripts were consistently detected, likely reflecting higher beta-chain transcript abundance. TCR alpha and beta repertoires were quantitatively compared across multiple tumor regions, matched nontumor lung and blood in non-small cell lung cancer. In tumor regions, TCR transcript counts showed a strong correlation with a T cell transcriptional module score derived from matched bulk RNA-seq. Both alpha and beta chains were TCR-sequenced in fewer than 250 tumor regions, approximately 68 matched nontumor lung samples and roughly 54 PBMC samples obtained at surgery. The study linked features of the TCR repertoire to counts of nonsynonymous mutations, which were determined by whole-exome sequencing of tumor tissue. In the raw uncorrected reads, each unique combination of TCR and UMI appeared on average more than ten times. What the work shows at the level of the full study, not this receptor alone: TCR-seq was estimated to cover only roughly 6.8% of tumor T cells for alpha chains and approximately 13% for beta chains. Counts of ubiquitous and regional expanded TCRs correlated with counts of ubiquitous and regional nonsynonymous mutations, respectively. Confirming at a functional level the hypothesis that regional TCRs recognize regional mutations was considered to require additional single-cell paired TCR alpha and beta sequencing. The number of expanded intratumoral alpha and beta TCRs correlated with the tumor nonsynonymous mutation count.

The protocol used for the library was 5' RACE. TCRdb names NextSeq 500 as the instrument used. To allow correction of PCR and sequencing errors, the TCR library protocol tagged every TCR cDNA molecule with a unique molecular identifier. In the source study's methods: Decombinator tools were used for TCR identification, UMI-based error correction and CDR3 extraction. TCRs above a frequency of 2 per 1,000, corresponding to the top 1% of the tumor frequency distribution, were defined as expanded. Expanded tumor TCRs statistically deemed absent (corrected P<0.05) from at least one tumor region were classed as regional, and all other expanded tumor TCRs were classed as ubiquitous. Rényi diversity was computed with the R vegan package after subsampling each repertoire 100 times to 5,000 TCRs. CDR3 similarity networks were constructed using string-kernel similarity of amino acid triplets, with links drawn between CDR3s whose pairwise similarity was above 0.82. TCRdb's own reprocessing of the public reads used fastp at Q25 and MiXCR and kept productive beta chains. Identical CDR3 protein sequences are pooled into one entry, listed with their most common genes and DNA. TCRdb's processing, not the authors', yielded these V and J calls. The sample data list approximately 15,000 distinct CDR3 sequences, and approximately 6.3% of these were observed just once. About 6.8% of the sample is taken by the ten largest.

This clonotype is judged medium-sized (0.01 to 0.1%). This receptor's antigen is unknown. No much larger clonotype is one base removed from it; base qualities were not supplied. Sample time point, as interpreted from the label and publication: sample taken at primary tumor resection. Donors were around 69 patients with early-stage, untreated non-small cell lung cancer from the lung TRACERx cohort. TCR sequencing used whole RNA extracted from tumor and nontumor lung tissue, or from cryopreserved PBMC samples, without cell sorting. Only patients for whom sufficient RNA was available from at least two tumor regions were selected for TCR sequencing. A lung pathologist reviewed the tumor and adjacent nontumor lung specimens before the specimens were selected. Relative to germline, V is 0 bases shorter and J is 4 bases shorter, with 10 bases between their ends. CDR1 and CDR2 were assigned from the germline V gene as SGHRS and YFSETQ. The CDR3 goes from the cysteine to the phenylalanine over 14 residues. Just the 42-base CDR3 DNA is kept, in frame starting at base 1.

Sequencing used lung tumor tissue, obtained at surgery. The sequence came from a male donor with early-stage non-small cell lung cancer. The rearrangement combines TRBV5-1 with TRBJ1-1, with the identity of the D gene unclear. The DNA is as follows: TGCGCCAGCAGCTTGGTTCTCCGAGCCACTGAAGCTTTCTTT. Translation gives CASSLVLRATEAFF.